The 9 T cell receptor beta chains reported below all come from one sample, sequenced in a study of blood T cell repertoires in COVID-19. Only in-frame clones appear in the TCRdb table, and some are missing; sequencing was by immunoSEQ multiplex PCR. The table lists over 65,000 clones, approximately 79% of them singletons. Sequences were obtained from peripheral blood. All receptors come from a man older than 75 with active COVID-19.

This clone was seen a handful of times. This chain joins TRBV5-4 and TRBJ2-1; the match to TRBD2 covers 10 bases. This CDR3 has 15 residues. Germline assignment: CDR1 SGHNT and CDR2 YYREEE (reference sequence). The V segment lost 0 bases and the J segment 6 bases; nucleotides outside the gene matches: 3. For the CDR3, the DNA is TGTGCCAGCAGCTTGGGGCTAGCGGGAGTCAATGAGCAGTTCTTC. This gives the protein CASSLGLAGVNEQFF. The whole variable domain, remainder taken from reference TRBV5-4 and TRBJ2-1, is ETGVTQSPTHLIKTRGQQVTLRCSSQSGHNTVSWYQQALGQGPQFIFQYYREEENGRGNFPPRFSGLQFPNYSSELNVNALELDDSALYLCASSLGLAGVNEQFFGPGTRLTVL.

The chain is built from TRBV5-6 and TRBJ1-5; D unclear. The germline V gene has CDR1 SGHDT and CDR2 YYEEEE. The CDR3 runs to 16 residues. V lost 0 bases to trimming and J lost 0 bases, with 10 bases between them. CDR3 nucleotides: TGTGCCAGCAGCTTGGGGACTCCTTATAGCAATCAGCCCCAGCATTTT. Its translation is CASSLGTPYSNQPQHF.

This sequence joins TRBV3-1 (or the pseudogene TRBV3-2) and TRBJ1-2, with a possible D match to TRBD1 (6 bases). This CDR3 has 17 residues. The V and J ends lost 1 base and 2 bases respectively, with 17 bases between them. From germline, CDR1 is LGHDT and CDR2 YNNKEL (reference sequence). The CDR3 sequence is CASSQVSQGRSNYGYTF. Written as DNA, the CDR3 is TGTGCCAGCAGCCAAGTCTCCCAGGGGCGTTCGAACTATGGCTACACCTTC.

The chain carries TRBV27 and TRBJ2-7; D remains ambiguous. The CDR3 spans 15 residues. Germline CDR1 MNHEY, CDR2 SMNVEV (reference sequence). The ends were cut back, 5 bases at V and 0 bases at J, with 14 bases in the middle. CDR3 nucleotides: TGTGCCAGCAGTATACTATCGAGTAGCTCCTACGAGCAGTACTTC. Amino acids: CASSILSSSSYEQYF.

The gene calls are TRBV7-3 and TRBJ1-1, with D perhaps matching TRBD1 (5 bases). The V end was cut by 0 bases, the J end by 3 bases, with 5 bases between. This CDR3 has 13 amino acids. The germline CDR1 and CDR2 sequences are SGHTA and FQGTGA. CDR3 in amino acids: CASSLTGDTEAFF. CDR3 DNA: TGTGCCAGCAGCTTAACAGGGGACACTGAAGCTTTCTTT.

This CDR3 reads CAWLRPLPNYGYTF. The CDR3 DNA reads TGTGCCTGGTTGAGGCCGCTACCTAACTATGGCTACACCTTC. V is TRBV30 and J is TRBJ1-2; D remains unclear. CDR1 GTSNPN and CDR2 SVGIG come from the germline V gene (reference sequence). This CDR3 region has 14 residues. The V end was cut by 5 bases, the J end by 0 bases, with 13 bases between.

This clone occurred a few times. This rearrangement joins TRBV7-9 to TRBJ2-7; the match to TRBD2 covers 8 bases. V dropped 4 bases and J dropped 2; count of bases not matched to a gene: 1. Germline V gene data show CDR1 as SEHNR and CDR2 as FQNEAQ (reference sequence). This CDR3 comprises 13 residues. The CDR3 spells CASSSGRAYEQYF. For the CDR3, the DNA is TGTGCCAGCAGCTCCGGGAGGGCCTACGAGCAGTACTTC.

This rearrangement joins TRBV7-9 to TRBJ2-1; possibly TRBD1 for D (6 bases). V was cut by 5 bases and J by 6 bases, with 8 bases left in between. Germline V gene lookup returns CDR1 SEHNR and CDR2 FQNEAQ (reference sequence). The CDR3 is 12 amino acids. In DNA, the CDR3 is TGTGCCAGCAGCCAGACAGGCAATGAGCAGTTCTTC. This encodes CASSQTGNEQFF.

CDR3 protein: CASSPQDRDNSPLHF. Here the CDR3 DNA reads TGTGCCAGCAGCCCACAAGACAGGGATAATTCACCCCTCCACTTT. This chain links TRBV3-1 (or the pseudogene TRBV3-2) with TRBJ1-6; 7 bases are a match to TRBD1. The CDR3 totals 15 residues. V lost 4 bases to trimming and J lost 5 bases; unmatched junction nucleotides: 5. In germline, CDR1 is LGHDT, CDR2 YNNKEL (reference sequence).